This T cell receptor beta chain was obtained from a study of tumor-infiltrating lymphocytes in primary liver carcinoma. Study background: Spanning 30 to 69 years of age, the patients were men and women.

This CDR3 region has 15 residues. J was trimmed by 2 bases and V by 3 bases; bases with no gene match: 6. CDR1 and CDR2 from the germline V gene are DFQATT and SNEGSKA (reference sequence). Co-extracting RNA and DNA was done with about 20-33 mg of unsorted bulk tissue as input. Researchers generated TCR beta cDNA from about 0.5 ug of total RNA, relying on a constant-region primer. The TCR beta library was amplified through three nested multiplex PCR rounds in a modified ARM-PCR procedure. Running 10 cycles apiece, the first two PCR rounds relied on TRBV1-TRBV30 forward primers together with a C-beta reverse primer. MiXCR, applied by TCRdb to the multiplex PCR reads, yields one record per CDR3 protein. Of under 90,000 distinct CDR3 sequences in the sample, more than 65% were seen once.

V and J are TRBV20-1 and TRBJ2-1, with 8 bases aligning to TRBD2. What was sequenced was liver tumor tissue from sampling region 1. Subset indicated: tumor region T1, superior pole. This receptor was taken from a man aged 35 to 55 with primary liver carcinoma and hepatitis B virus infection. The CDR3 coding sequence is TGCAGTGCTAGTAGCACTAGCGGAACCTACAATGAGCAGTTCTTC. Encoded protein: CSASSTSGTYNEQFF.